Detailed here is one T cell receptor beta chain. Its antigen is currently unknown. The data stem from a study of cytomegalovirus exposure and HLA in healthy donors. General study points: For TCR beta chains, V- and J-gene trimming was later linked to a missense DCLRE1C variant. In most subjects, TCR beta sequences reportedly gave accurate predictions of HLA-A and HLA-B alleles. Some V segments, TRBV6-2 and TRBV6-3 among them, were indistinguishable and were therefore excluded.

PCR amplification relied on 60 Vbeta primers (plus 13 Jbeta primers). Clones were read by immunoSEQ multiplex PCR, and TCRdb kept only the in-frame ones, dropping some. The sample consists of under 95,000 clones, over 75% of them appearing once. This CDR3 contains 12 residues. Deletions cut 6 bases from V and 11 bases from J, with 16 bases between. Germline loops: CDR1 LGHNT, CDR2 FRNRAP. Material for sequencing was PBMCs. The clonotype comes from a man aged 30 to 39 in good health and CMV-seropositive. The chain combines TRBV12-5 with TRBJ1-1; D might be TRBD1 (5 bases). CDR3 in DNA: TGTGCTAGTGGCCCGGAGGGGTCTGGGGCTTTCTTT. This translates into CASGPEGSGAFF.